This passage covers 14 T cell receptor beta chains from one sample sequenced in a study of cytomegalovirus exposure and HLA in healthy donors. The primer mix had 60 Vbeta and 13 Jbeta primers. Profiling relied on immunoSEQ multiplex PCR, and the TCRdb table lists in-frame clones only, not all of them. The sample has fewer than 200,000 clones, around 77% seen once. The sample comprised PBMCs. The receptors stem from a man aged 55 to 70 in good health and CMV-seronegative.

The rearrangement uses TRBV28 and TRBJ2-7; 7 bases are shared with TRBD2. The CDR3 sequence is 14 residues long. The V and J ends lost 3 bases and 7 bases, in that order; junction bases with no gene match: 9. Germline V lookup: CDR1 MDHEN, CDR2 SYDVKM. CDR3 region: CASSFPSGDWEQYF. CDR3 coding DNA: TGTGCCAGCAGTTTCCCCAGCGGGGACTGGGAGCAGTACTTC.

The V call is TRBV5-1, the J call TRBJ2-2; the D is unclear. V was pared by 1 base and J by 2 bases, with 6 bases between. The germline CDR1 and CDR2 sequences are SGHRS and YFSETQ. The CDR3 sequence is 14 residues long. CDR3 bases: TGCGCCAGCAGCTTGAACTCAAACACCGGGGAGCTGTTTTTT. It translates to CASSLNSNTGELFF.

The chain uses TRBV15 and TRBJ2-3, with 11 bases lining up with TRBD2. This CDR3 region has 16 residues. CDR1 and CDR2 from the germline V gene are LNHNV and YYDKDF (reference sequence). Trimming took 1 base from V and 1 from J; bases not matched to a gene: 1. CDR3 bases: TGTGCCACCAGCAGAGTGACTAGCGGGGGCACAGATACGCAGTATTTT. Translation: CATSRVTSGGTDTQYF.

The CDR3 is CASSPHGGTDYEQYF. In nucleotides, the CDR3 is TGTGCCAGCAGCCCCCATGGCGGGACAGACTACGAGCAGTACTTC. The chain is built from TRBV7-2 and TRBJ2-5, with a tentative D call TRBD1 (7 bases). Matching the DNA end better, TRBJ2-7 makes the J call doubtful. This CDR3 is 15 amino acids long. Germline V CDR1 and CDR2: SGHTA, FQGNSA.

The chain has TRBV6-5 and TRBJ1-2, with D possibly matching TRBD1 (6 bases). Germline-derived CDR1 and CDR2 are MNHEY and SVGAGI. This CDR3 has 15 residues. V was cut by 0 bases and J by 4 bases, with 12 bases left in between. The chain's CDR3 is CASSYSGARSYGYTF. DNA for the CDR3: TGTGCCAGCAGTTACTCGGGGGCTAGGAGCTATGGCTACACCTTC.

This clone was seen just once. The junction departs from germline at one end; a sequencing error may be responsible. The chain employs TRBV6-1 and TRBJ1-4, with 7 bases matching TRBD1. Germline CDR1 MNHNS, CDR2 SASEGT. The CDR3 spans 15 residues. CDR3 sequence (DNA): TGTGCCAGCAGTGAAGGCGGGACAGCGAATGGAAAACTGTTTTTT. This sequence encodes CASSEGGTANGKLFF.

The chain recombines TRBV6-1 with TRBJ1-2; TRBD1 aligns across 8 bases. The germline gives CDR1 MNHNS, CDR2 SASEGT. The V segment lost 5 bases and the J segment 7 bases; nucleotides outside the gene matches: 9. The CDR3 spans 14 residues. The CDR3 loop is CASSSQGAIGGYTF. CDR3 sequence (DNA): TGTGCCAGCAGTTCTCAGGGGGCAATAGGTGGCTACACCTTC.

Worth noting for this clone: One end of the junction varies from germline; a read error may be responsible. CDR3 nucleotides: TGTGCCAGTAGTATCCCGGGACAGGGGGATGGCTACCCCTTC. As protein: CASSIPGQGDGYPF. This chain links TRBV19 with TRBJ1-2; TRBD1 aligns across 11 bases. CDR1 LNHDA and CDR2 SQIVND come from the germline V gene (reference sequence). This CDR3 has 14 amino acids.

The chain links TRBV10-2 to TRBJ2-5; 12 bases line up with TRBD2. J was trimmed by 5 bases and V by 9 bases; bases with no gene match: 7. Germline CDR1 is WSHSY and CDR2 is SAAADI. The length of the CDR3 is 14 residues. CDR3 sequence: CASALAGGYETQYF. As DNA, the CDR3 is TGCGCCAGTGCACTAGCGGGGGGTTACGAGACCCAGTACTTC.

This clone was picked up a small number of times. The chain is built from TRBV18 and TRBJ1-4; D unresolved. The length of the CDR3 is 13 residues. Germline CDR1 reads KGHSH; CDR2 reads LQKENI. Trimming removed 1 base at V and 6 bases at J, with 6 bases between. The DNA for the CDR3 is TGTGCCAGCTCACCACGGGCAGATGAAAAACTGTTTTTT. Translation gives CASSPRADEKLFF.

This clone appeared a single time. This sequence joins TRBV29-1 and TRBJ2-5; 10 nucleotides agree with TRBD1. Germline CDR1 reads SQVTM; CDR2 reads ANQGSEA. V lost 6 bases, J lost 2 bases, and 6 bases stayed unmatched. CDR3 length equals 14 residues. CDR3 in DNA: TGCAGCGTCACCGGGACAGGGGCGCAAGAGACCCAGTACTTC. It yields the protein CSVTGTGAQETQYF.

The chain links TRBV9 to TRBJ2-7; no firm D call. The CDR3 totals 14 residues. The V gene's germline CDR1 is SGDLS and CDR2 YYNGEE. Trimming left V 0 bases short and J 2 bases short, with 9 bases between. CDR3 residues: CASSVAARTYEQYF. CDR3 nucleotide sequence: TGTGCCAGCAGCGTAGCTGCGCGTACCTACGAGCAGTACTTC.

This clone has a handful of counts. The chain is built from TRBV19 and TRBJ2-1; 8 nucleotides align to TRBD1. CDR3 size: 14 residues. Germline V gives CDR1 LNHDA, CDR2 SQIVND (reference sequence). With 6 bases clipped from V and 9 bases from J, the junction kept 10 bases outside the gene matches. As DNA, the CDR3 is TGTGCCAGTAGGGGACAGGCAGTGGCAAGTGAGCAGTTCTTC. It specifies CASRGQAVASEQFF.

This chain uses TRBV14 with TRBJ1-1; D not resolved. CDR1 SGHDN and CDR2 FVKESK come from the germline V gene. Trimming shortened V by 4 bases and J by 1 base, and 16 bases separated the two germline ends. The length of the CDR3 is 16 residues. CDR3 in amino acids: CASSLQAGRANTEAFF. CDR3 in DNA: TGTGCCAGCAGCCTTCAAGCGGGGAGGGCGAACACTGAAGCTTTCTTT.